This note documents a single T cell receptor beta chain sequence. This entry is derived from a study of blood T cell repertoires in COVID-19. Across the whole study: The analysed material was cDNA or gDNA that came from T cells, B-cell-depleted T cells, or PBMCs.

Study members were between roughly 18 and 100 years old and lived in some 22 US regions. Trimming cost V 4 bases and J 7 bases; bases outside gene matches: 8. The V gene's germline CDR1 is MDHEN and CDR2 SYDVKM. The CDR3 runs 15 residues. Profiled with immunoSEQ multiplex PCR; TCRdb holds only in-frame clones, not every one. The sample contains 200,000 to 250,000 clones, around 86% of which appear only once. The specimen sequenced was PBMCs or T cells enriched from blood (not recorded which). The sequence was collected from a woman aged 40 to 50 with acute COVID-19. The chain links TRBV28 to TRBJ2-1, with 9 positions matching TRBD1. The CDR3 region is CASSSTGTGRNEQFF. Here the CDR3 DNA reads TGTGCCAGCAGTTCGACCGGGACAGGGAGAAATGAGCAGTTCTTC.